The text below deals with one T cell receptor (beta chain). Antigen unknown. Using immunoSEQ multiplex PCR, the repertoire was profiled, and TCRdb retains in-frame clones only, with some absent. The sample lists 850,000 to 1,100,000 clones; 70% to 80% were seen once. CDR1 is SGHRS, CDR2 YFSETQ, per germline. The ends were cut back, 1 base at V and 7 bases at J, with 18 bases in the middle. The CDR3 spans 15 residues. The data stem from a study of shared clonotypes between healthy human individuals. Study-level background: Every donor yielded three CD4 naive, three CD4 memory, two CD8 naive and one CD8 memory plate. Findings and caveats of the study: A generally larger estimated richness was seen in naive subsets than in memory subsets.

Partitioning of CD4+ cells yielded a CD45RA+ naive subset and a CD45RA-negative memory subset. The sample consisted of memory CD4+ T cells from PBMCs. Regarding subset: CD45RA-negative fraction. J is TRBJ2-7 and V is TRBV5-1; the D call may be TRBD1 or TRBD2 (6 bases each). The TCR comes from a man aged 18 to 29 in good health. Some clones in this sample may be carry-over from other donors' samples. CDR3 residues: CASSLFGGELGEQYF. The CDR3 nucleotides are TGCGCCAGCAGCTTGTTCGGGGGCGAACTTGGTGAGCAGTACTTC.